Listed below are T cell receptor beta chains from one sample, sequenced in a study of T-cell reconstitution after alpha-beta-depleted transplantation in children. Each CDR3 protein is one row after TCRdb ran MiXCR on the PCR reads. The sample gives fewer than 550,000 distinct CDR3 sequences, about 10% of which show up once; about 14% is in the top ten. The sequences come from PBMCs, mostly from graft donor cells, collected 180 days after TCRalphabeta/CD19-depleted stem cell transplant. The receptor set was obtained from a female patient between 2 and 15 years old who had a stem cell transplant for aplastic anemia, so the T cells may come from the graft donor. Each CDR3 is given with its conserved first and last residue. D genes are given only for firm matches. Part of the rows lack a size; the others show once, few, many or a class for expanded clones.

TRBD2 18 few TRBJ2-3 TRBV4-1 TGCGCCAGCAGCCACCAACTAGCGGGAGCATCTTCCACAGATACGCAGTATTTT CASSHQLAGASSTDTQYF
TRBD2 17 few TRBJ2-5 TRBV29-1 TGCAGCGTTGGTGGACTAGCGGGAGGTACGGGGTTAGAGACCCAGTACTTC CSVGGLAGGTGLETQYF
- 17 - TRBJ2-1 TRBV29-1 TGCAGCGTAGGGCGGGATCCCCACTTAAGCTCCTACAATGAGCAGTTCTTC CSVGRDPHLSSYNEQFF
TRBD2 17 many TRBJ2-1 TRBV9 TGTGCCAGCAGCCCGTGGACTAGCGGGATTTTCTACAATGAGCAGTTCTTC CASSPWTSGIFYNEQFF
- 15 - TRBJ1-3 TRBV7-8 TGTGCCAGCAGCTTAAAGGGAACCGGTGGAAACACCATATATTTT CASSLKGTGGNTIYF
- 11 many TRBJ2-7 TRBV7-2 TGTGCCAGCAGCGCCTCCTACGAGCAGTACTTC CASSASYEQYF
- 14 - TRBJ2-3 TRBV18 TGTGCCAGCTCGGTTCAGGAATATACAGATACGCAGTATTTT CASSVQEYTDTQYF
- 14 - TRBJ2-3 TRBV20-1 TGCAGTGCCGTCTCTCAGGGGGGAATAGATACGCAGTATTTT CSAVSQGGIDTQYF
- 15 many TRBJ2-5 TRBV20-1 TGCAGTGCTAGAGATCCCCTTGGGGTTGCAGAGACCCAGTACTTC CSARDPLGVAETQYF
TRBD2 16 few TRBJ2-1 TRBV12-3/TRBV12-4 TGTGCCAGCAGTCCTGTCCTAGCGGGAATGGGTAATGAGCAGTTCTTC CASSPVLAGMGNEQFF
TRBD2 14 few TRBJ2-1 TRBV7-3 TGTGCCAGCAGCGGGCAGCGGGAGTCGGATGAGCAGTTCTTC CASSGQRESDEQFF
- 17 few TRBJ2-3 TRBV18 TGTGCCAGCTCACCACCTGTGGGGGCAAATCGGGCAGATACGCAGTATTTT CASSPPVGANRADTQYF
TRBD2 16 few TRBJ2-3 TRBV4-3 TGCGCCAGCAGCCAAGGGACTAGCGGGAGACAAGATACGCAGTATTTT CASSQGTSGRQDTQYF